Shown below are 26 T cell receptor beta chains from a single sample sequenced in a study of CD8+ T cells in alopecia areata. Sequencing templates came from extracted RNA that was reverse transcribed into cDNA. The table came from immunoSEQ multiplex PCR; TCRdb's copy has only in-frame clones and leaves some out. The table has about 110,000 clones, approximately 61% seen once. Input material: NKG2D-low CD8+ T cells sorted from blood. All receptors come from a human donor with alopecia areata.

The chain recombines TRBV27 with TRBJ2-4, with 12 bases identical to TRBD2. J gave up 7 bases and V 5 bases, and 3 bases lay outside the gene matches. Germline V lookup: CDR1 MNHEY, CDR2 SMNVEV (reference sequence). The CDR3 is made up of 14 amino acids. The CDR3 DNA sequence: TGTGCCAGCAGTACCACTAGCGGGAGGAACATTCAGTACTTC. Residues: CASSTTSGRNIQYF.

The chain employs TRBV6-6 and TRBJ2-5, with D perhaps matching TRBD1 (6 bases). Trimming took off 7 bases at V and 5 bases at J, with 20 bases between the two ends. CDR1 is MNHNY and CDR2 is SVGAGI in the germline V gene (reference sequence). The CDR3 contains 15 residues. The CDR3 bases are TGTGCCAGCACACCCTCTCGAACAGGGTGGGAGACCCAGTACTTC. Amino acid sequence: CASTPSRTGWETQYF.

The chain combines TRBV2 with TRBJ2-1; possibly TRBD1 or TRBD2 for D (5 bases each). CDR3 size: 15 residues. The germline CDR1 and CDR2 sequences are SNHLY and FYNNEI. Trimming took off 8 bases at V and 5 bases at J, with 19 bases between the two ends. Here the CDR3 reads CASFPLARDDNEQFF. Written as DNA, the CDR3 is TGTGCCAGCTTTCCCCTCGCCAGGGACGACAATGAGCAGTTCTTC.

The CDR3 bases are TGTGCCAGCAGTCAGACTAGCGGGAGTGGGAATGAGCAGTTCTTC. Its protein is CASSQTSGSGNEQFF. The V and J genes are TRBV6-5 and TRBJ2-1, with TRBD2 matching over 12 bases. Germline V gene sequence: CDR1 MNHEY, CDR2 SVGAGI. This CDR3 contains 15 residues. Trimming removed 5 bases from V and 7 bases from J; junction bases left unmatched: 6.

This clone was observed a handful of times. The V and J genes are TRBV29-1 and TRBJ2-1, with unresolved D. Germline-derived CDR1 and CDR2 are SQVTM and ANQGSEA. Deletions cut 3 bases from V and 4 bases from J, with 19 bases between. This CDR3 has 16 amino acids. CDR3 amino acids: CSVEVFVAPLYNEQFF. The CDR3 DNA is TGCAGCGTTGAGGTGTTCGTAGCTCCGCTTTACAATGAGCAGTTCTTC.

The rearrangement links TRBV5-1 to TRBJ2-2, with D unclear. V shed 2 bases and J shed 4 bases, with 12 bases lying between them. The CDR3 loop spans 15 amino acids. Germline CDR1 SGHRS, CDR2 YFSETQ. The DNA for the CDR3 is TGCGCCAGCAGCTTCCAAGTCGCGAGCACCGGGGAGCTGTTTTTT. This translates into CASSFQVASTGELFF.

This chain uses TRBV4-1 with TRBJ2-1; no clear D gene. Germline values: CDR1 MGHRA, CDR2 YSYEKL. The CDR3 consists of 12 residues. Trimming took 4 bases from V and 5 from J, leaving 6 bases between them. The CDR3 bases are TGCGCCAGCAGCCCCAACGACAATGAGCAGTTCTTC. Translation gives CASSPNDNEQFF.

The table lists this clone with a count of one. This sequence joins TRBV2 and TRBJ2-7; a weak D match, TRBD1 (5 bases). The CDR3 runs to 16 residues. Trimming removed 6 bases at V and 2 bases at J, with 20 bases between. Germline CDR1 and CDR2: SNHLY and FYNNEI. Here the CDR3 DNA reads TGTGCCAGCAGCCTGCCGAGAAAAGGGGCTACCTACGAGCAGTACTTC. Translated, it gives CASSLPRKGATYEQYF. Together with reference TRBV2 and TRBJ2-7, the CDR3 gives the full variable domain: EPEVTQTPSHQVTQMGQEVILRCVPISNHLYFYWYRQILGQKVEFLVSFYNNEISEKSEIFDDQFSVERPDGSNFTLKIRSTKLEDSAMYFCASSLPRKGATYEQYFGPGTRLTVT.

This clone turned up a few times. The chain links TRBV2 to TRBJ1-5; D uncertain. Germline CDR1 reads SNHLY; CDR2 reads FYNNEI. Trimming left V 6 bases short and J 9 bases short, with 15 bases between. The CDR3 sequence is 13 residues long. CDR3 sequence reads: CASRAGGGSPQHF. CDR3 coding DNA: TGTGCCAGCAGGGCGGGCGGAGGGTCGCCCCAGCATTTT.

The chain employs TRBV2 and TRBJ2-1; tentatively, D is TRBD2 (6 bases). V was pared by 4 bases and J by 4 bases, with 14 bases between. The CDR3 spans 15 residues. Germline assignment: CDR1 SNHLY and CDR2 FYNNEI. The CDR3 loop reads CASSGGSGVYNEQFF. CDR3 nucleotide sequence: TGTGCCAGCAGTGGGGGTAGCGGCGTTTACAATGAGCAGTTCTTC.

The chain uses TRBV29-1 and TRBJ2-7, with 9 bases identical to TRBD2. There are 16 residues in the CDR3. The V gene's germline CDR1 is SQVTM and CDR2 ANQGSEA. V trimming: 4 bases; J trimming: 0 bases; junction bases outside the gene matches: 10. The CDR3 bases are TGCAGCGTTGCTCCCTGGACTAGCGAAAACTCCTACGAGCAGTACTTC. Its translation is CSVAPWTSENSYEQYF.

The J gene is TRBJ2-7, the V gene TRBV6-6; D might be TRBD1 (6 bases). Per the germline V gene, CDR1 is MNHNY and CDR2 is SVGAGI (reference sequence). This CDR3 region has 13 residues. Trimming left V 6 bases short and J 2 bases short, with 11 bases between. The CDR3 DNA sequence: TGTGCCAGCAGACAGACAGGTGCCTACGAGCAGTACTTC. It yields the protein CASRQTGAYEQYF.

The chain combines TRBV7-9 with TRBJ2-1; 8 bases line up with TRBD2. This CDR3 is built from 16 residues. Germline lookup yields CDR1 SEHNR and CDR2 FQNEAQ (reference sequence). J lost 0 bases, V lost 2 bases, and 3 bases had no gene match. For the CDR3, the DNA is TGTGCCAGCAGCTTACGGGAGGGAGGCTCCTACAATGAGCAGTTCTTC. Translated: CASSLREGGSYNEQFF. Looking up the rest from reference TRBV7-9 and TRBJ2-1 gives the full variable domain: DTGVSQNPRHKITKRGQNVTFRCDPISEHNRLYWYRQTLGQGPEFLTYFQNEAQLEKSRLLSDRFSAERPKGSFSTLEIQRTEQGDSAMYLCASSLREGGSYNEQFFGPGTRLTVL.

With respect to this clone: Because it lacks the conserved phenylalanine or tryptophan at the end, this CDR3 is likely a read error. The DNA is left out, because the CDR3 cannot be placed on it with certainty; the CDR3 is given as TCRdb lists it. The chain joins TRBV5-4 to TRBJ2-3; the table gives TRBD2 as D, unverified against the DNA. The germline gives CDR1 SGHNT, CDR2 YYREEE (reference sequence). The CDR3 has 10 amino acids, counting both end residues. The CDR3 sequence: CASILGGGTT.

This clone was seen once. V is TRBV5-4 and J is TRBJ1-2; D is perhaps TRBD1 (6 bases). This CDR3 has 13 residues. V lost 4 bases and J lost 6, with 13 bases in between. Germline V CDR1 and CDR2: SGHNT, YYREEE (reference sequence). CDR3 nucleotides: TGTGCCAGCAGCCAGCAGGGGCGCAATGGCTACACCTTC. This codes for CASSQQGRNGYTF.

The V call is TRBV27, the J call TRBJ2-1; TRBD1 matches 7 bases. The CDR3 is 11 residues long. J lost 7 bases, V lost 10 bases, and 4 bases had no gene match. Germline values: CDR1 MNHEY, CDR2 SMNVEV (reference sequence). This chain's CDR3 is CATLRGNEQFF. The CDR3 bases are TGTGCCACCCTCAGGGGGAATGAGCAGTTCTTC.

This clone appeared a few times. CDR3 nucleotides: TGTGCCAGCAGTTTTCAGGTTCGGGGCCGGGACGAGCAGTACTTC. It yields the protein CASSFQVRGRDEQYF. The chain is built from TRBV28 and TRBJ2-7; D possibly matches TRBD1 or TRBD2 (5 bases each). The CDR3 is 15 residues long. Germline CDR1 and CDR2: MDHEN and SYDVKM. Trimming shortened V by 3 bases and J by 5 bases, and 17 bases separated the two germline ends. The full variable domain, completed using reference TRBV28 and TRBJ2-7, is DVKVTQSSRYLVKRTGEKVFLECVQDMDHENMFWYRQDPGLGLRLIYFSYDVKMKEKGDIPEGYSVSREKKERFSLILESASTNQTSMYLCASSFQVRGRDEQYFGPGTRLTVT.

V gene TRBV2 combines with J gene TRBJ2-7; a possible D gene is TRBD1 (6 bases). The CDR3 contains 10 residues. Germline assignment: CDR1 SNHLY and CDR2 FYNNEI. With 8 bases removed from V and 7 bases from J, the gap between germline ends came to 9 bases. CDR3: CASGGGEQYF. The CDR3, as DNA: TGTGCCAGCGGGGGCGGAGAGCAGTACTTC.

This clone was seen a single time. The gene calls are TRBV9 and TRBJ2-5; 7 nucleotides align to TRBD1. V lost 3 bases and J lost 3; bases outside the gene matches: 8. CDR1 is SGDLS and CDR2 is YYNGEE in the germline V gene. The CDR3 has 15 amino acids. CDR3 DNA: TGTGCCAGCAGCGCCTACAGGGGTTCAGAAGAGACCCAGTACTTC. Protein: CASSAYRGSEETQYF.

The V call is TRBV27, the J call TRBJ1-2; D call uncertain. The CDR3 covers 14 residues. Germline V gives CDR1 MNHEY, CDR2 SMNVEV (reference sequence). Trimming cost V 0 bases and J 4 bases, with 9 bases left between them. CDR3: CASSLSAGPYGYTF. The CDR3 nucleotides are TGTGCCAGCAGTTTATCGGCAGGACCCTATGGCTACACCTTC.

J is TRBJ2-3 and V is TRBV7-3, with a tentative D call TRBD2 (6 bases). Trimming cost V 5 bases and J 4 bases, with 19 bases left between them. Germline V gives CDR1 SGHTA, CDR2 FQGTGA. This CDR3 spans 16 amino acids. DNA for the CDR3: TGTGCCAGCAGCCCAGCAGGAGGGCGGTTGCCAGATACGCAGTATTTT. It yields the protein CASSPAGGRLPDTQYF. Variable domain in full (rest from reference TRBV7-3 and TRBJ2-3): GAGVSQTPSNKVTEKGKYVELRCDPISGHTALYWYRQSLGQGPEFLIYFQGTGAADDSGLPNDRFFAVRPEGSVSTLKIQRTERGDSAVYLCASSPAGGRLPDTQYFGPGTRLTVL.

V usage is TRBV11-2 and J usage is TRBJ2-3; weak D call: TRBD2 (6 bases). Trimming left V 0 bases short and J 3 bases short, with 13 bases between. Per the germline V gene, CDR1 is SGHAT and CDR2 is FQNNGV. The CDR3 is 16 amino acids. The CDR3 DNA reads TGTGCCAGCAGCTTAGAACCCGGGAGTGGGACAGATACGCAGTATTTT. Protein sequence: CASSLEPGSGTDTQYF.

This clone was recorded a few times. The rearrangement joins TRBV4-1 to TRBJ1-1; possibly TRBD1 for D (5 bases). The CDR3 runs 13 residues. Germline V CDR1 and CDR2: MGHRA, YSYEKL. Trimming left V 2 bases short and J 4 bases short, with 8 bases between. CDR3 in DNA: TGCGCCAGCAGCCAAACCCAGGGCACTGAAGCTTTCTTT. Encoded protein: CASSQTQGTEAFF.

This chain joins TRBV29-1 and TRBJ1-3; D might be TRBD1 (5 bases). V shed 3 bases and J shed 7 bases, with 13 bases lying between them. Looked up from germline, CDR1 is SQVTM and CDR2 is ANQGSEA. The CDR3 is 13 residues long. As DNA, the CDR3 is TGCAGCGTTGATGTTGAGGGGAGGAACACCATATATTTT. Translated: CSVDVEGRNTIYF.

Concerning this clone itself: At the DNA level, this CDR3 is encoded by other sequences in the same sample as well. The chain is built from TRBV4-1 and TRBJ2-3, with TRBD2 matching 10 bases. V gave up 3 bases and J gave up 5 bases; unmatched junction bases: 8. This CDR3 contains 16 residues. Germline loops: CDR1 MGHRA, CDR2 YSYEKL. As DNA, the CDR3 is TGCGCCAGCAGCCAGGAAGCGGGAGGGCCGGGAGATACGCAGTATTTT. It translates to CASSQEAGGPGDTQYF.

This clone has just a few counts. This CDR3 is also generated by other DNA sequences in the sample. J is TRBJ2-7 and V is TRBV4-1, with a weak D call TRBD2 (5 bases). With 3 bases removed from V and 3 bases from J, the gap between germline ends came to 9 bases. The germline V gene has CDR1 MGHRA and CDR2 YSYEKL. The CDR3 is 13 residues long. CDR3 sequence: CASSQDRDYEQYF. CDR3 sequence (DNA): TGCGCCAGCAGCCAGGATCGGGACTACGAGCAGTACTTC.